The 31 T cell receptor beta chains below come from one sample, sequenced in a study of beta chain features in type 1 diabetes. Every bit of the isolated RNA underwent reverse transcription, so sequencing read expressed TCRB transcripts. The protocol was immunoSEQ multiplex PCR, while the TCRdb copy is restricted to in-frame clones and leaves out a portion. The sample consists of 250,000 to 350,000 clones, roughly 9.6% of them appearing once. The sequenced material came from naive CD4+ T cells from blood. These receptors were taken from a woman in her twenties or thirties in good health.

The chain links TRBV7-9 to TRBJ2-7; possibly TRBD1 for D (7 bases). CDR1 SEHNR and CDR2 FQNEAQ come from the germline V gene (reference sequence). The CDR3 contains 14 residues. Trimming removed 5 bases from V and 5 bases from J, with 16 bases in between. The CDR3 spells CASSLQGGVDEQYF. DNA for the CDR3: TGTGCCAGCAGCCTTCAGGGGGGAGTCGACGAGCAGTACTTC.

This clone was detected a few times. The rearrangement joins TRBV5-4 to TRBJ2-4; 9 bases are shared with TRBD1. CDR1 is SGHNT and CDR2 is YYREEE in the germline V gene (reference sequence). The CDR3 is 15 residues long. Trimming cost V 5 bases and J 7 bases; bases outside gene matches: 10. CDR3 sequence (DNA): TGTGCCAGCAGTCCAAAGGGGACAGGGTCTAACATTCAGTACTTC. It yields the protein CASSPKGTGSNIQYF.

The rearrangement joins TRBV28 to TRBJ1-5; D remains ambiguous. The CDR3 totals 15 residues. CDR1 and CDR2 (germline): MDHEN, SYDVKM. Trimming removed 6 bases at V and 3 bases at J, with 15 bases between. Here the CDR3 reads CASSQPGSPNQPQHF. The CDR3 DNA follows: TGTGCCAGCAGCCAACCGGGGTCCCCCAATCAGCCCCAGCATTTT.

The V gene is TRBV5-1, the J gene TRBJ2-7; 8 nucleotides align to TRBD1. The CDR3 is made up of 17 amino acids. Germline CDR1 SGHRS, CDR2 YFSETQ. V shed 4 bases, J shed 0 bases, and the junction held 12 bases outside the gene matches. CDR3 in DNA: TGCGCCAGCAGCCGCGACGGACAGGGTTTGGGCTCCTACGAGCAGTACTTC. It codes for CASSRDGQGLGSYEQYF.

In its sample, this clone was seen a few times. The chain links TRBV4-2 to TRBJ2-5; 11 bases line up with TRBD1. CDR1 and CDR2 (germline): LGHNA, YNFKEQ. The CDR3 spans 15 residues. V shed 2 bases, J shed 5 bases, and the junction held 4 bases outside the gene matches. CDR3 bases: TGTGCCAGCAGCCAATGGACAGGGGGCCGGGAGACCCAGTACTTC. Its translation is CASSQWTGGRETQYF.

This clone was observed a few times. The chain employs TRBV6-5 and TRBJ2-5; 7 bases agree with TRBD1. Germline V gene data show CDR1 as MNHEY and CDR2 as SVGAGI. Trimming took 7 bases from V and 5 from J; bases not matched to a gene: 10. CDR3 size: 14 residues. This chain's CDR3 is CASTGRQGRETQYF. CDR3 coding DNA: TGTGCCAGCACCGGACGACAGGGTCGGGAGACCCAGTACTTC.

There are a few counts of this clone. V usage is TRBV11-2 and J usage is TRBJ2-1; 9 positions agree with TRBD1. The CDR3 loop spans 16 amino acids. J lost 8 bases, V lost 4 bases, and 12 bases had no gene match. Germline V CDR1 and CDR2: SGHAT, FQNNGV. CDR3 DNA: TGTGCCAGCAGCTCCCGAGGGGGGACAGGGAACTATGAGCAGTTCTTC. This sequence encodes CASSSRGGTGNYEQFF.

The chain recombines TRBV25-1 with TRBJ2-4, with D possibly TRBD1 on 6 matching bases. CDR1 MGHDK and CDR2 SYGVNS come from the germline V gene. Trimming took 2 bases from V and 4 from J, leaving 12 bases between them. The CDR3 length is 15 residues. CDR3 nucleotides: TGTGCCAGCAGTGAAGGGCAGGGGACAAAAAACATTCAGTACTTC. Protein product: CASSEGQGTKNIQYF.

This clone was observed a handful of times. CDR3 sequence reads: CAWSPGRAEAFF. CDR3 nucleotide sequence: TGTGCCTGGAGTCCCGGTCGGGCTGAAGCTTTCTTT. The chain carries TRBV30 and TRBJ1-1, with D unresolved. Trimming took 2 bases from V and 6 from J, leaving 10 bases between them. The CDR3 contains 12 residues. Germline assignment: CDR1 GTSNPN and CDR2 SVGIG (reference sequence).

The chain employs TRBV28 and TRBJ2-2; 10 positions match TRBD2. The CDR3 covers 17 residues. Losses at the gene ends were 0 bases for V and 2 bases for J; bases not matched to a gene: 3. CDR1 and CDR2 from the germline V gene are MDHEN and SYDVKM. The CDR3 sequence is CASSLWVAGGNTGELFF. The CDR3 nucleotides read TGTGCCAGCAGTTTATGGGTAGCGGGGGGTAACACCGGGGAGCTGTTTTTT.

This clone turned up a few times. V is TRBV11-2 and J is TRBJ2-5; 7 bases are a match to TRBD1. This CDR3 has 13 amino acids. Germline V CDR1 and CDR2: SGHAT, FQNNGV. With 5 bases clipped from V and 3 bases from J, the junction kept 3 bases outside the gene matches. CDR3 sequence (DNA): TGTGCCAGCAGCGGAGGACAGGAAGAGACCCAGTACTTC. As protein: CASSGGQEETQYF.

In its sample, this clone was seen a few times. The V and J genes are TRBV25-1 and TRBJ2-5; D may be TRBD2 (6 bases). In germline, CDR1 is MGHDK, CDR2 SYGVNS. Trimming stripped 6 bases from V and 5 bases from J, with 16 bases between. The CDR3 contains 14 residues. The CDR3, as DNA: TGTGCCAGCAGAGTCGATGGGGGGAAGGAGACCCAGTACTTC. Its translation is CASRVDGGKETQYF. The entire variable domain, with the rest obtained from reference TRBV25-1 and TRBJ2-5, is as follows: EADIYQTPRYLVIGTGKKITLECSQTMGHDKMYWYQQDPGMELHLIHYSYGVNSTEKGDLSSESTVSRIRTEHFPLTLESARPSHTSQYLCASRVDGGKETQYFGPGTRLLVL.

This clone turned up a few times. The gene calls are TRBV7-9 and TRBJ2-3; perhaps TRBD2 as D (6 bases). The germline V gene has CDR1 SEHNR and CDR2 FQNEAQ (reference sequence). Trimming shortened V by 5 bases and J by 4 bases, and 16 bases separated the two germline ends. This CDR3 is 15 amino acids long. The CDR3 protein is CASSTPGGTSDTQYF. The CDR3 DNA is TGTGCCAGCAGCACCCCGGGCGGGACGTCAGATACGCAGTATTTT.

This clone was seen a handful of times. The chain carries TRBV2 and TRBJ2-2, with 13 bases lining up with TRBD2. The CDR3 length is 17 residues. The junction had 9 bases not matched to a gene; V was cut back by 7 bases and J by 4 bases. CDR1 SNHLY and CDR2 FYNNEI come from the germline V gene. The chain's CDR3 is CASIMRTSGRVTGELFF. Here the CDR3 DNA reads TGTGCCAGCATTATGCGGACTAGCGGGAGAGTCACCGGGGAGCTGTTTTTT.

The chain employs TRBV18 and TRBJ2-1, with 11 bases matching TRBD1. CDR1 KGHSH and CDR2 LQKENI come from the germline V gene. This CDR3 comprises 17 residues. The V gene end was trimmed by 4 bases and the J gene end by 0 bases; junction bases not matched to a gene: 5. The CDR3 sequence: CASSLDRGLSSYNEQFF. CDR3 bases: TGTGCCAGCTCACTGGACAGGGGGCTAAGCTCCTACAATGAGCAGTTCTTC. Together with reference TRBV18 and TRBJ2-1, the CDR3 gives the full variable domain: NAGVMQNPRHLVRRRGQEARLRCSPMKGHSHVYWYRQLPEEGLKFMVYLQKENIIDESGMPKERFSAEFPKEGPSILRIQQVVRGDSAAYFCASSLDRGLSSYNEQFFGPGTRLTVL.

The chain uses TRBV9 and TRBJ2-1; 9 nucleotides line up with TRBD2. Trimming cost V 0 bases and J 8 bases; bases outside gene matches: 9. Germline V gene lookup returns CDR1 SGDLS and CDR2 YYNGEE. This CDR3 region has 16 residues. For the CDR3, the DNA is TGTGCCAGCAGCGTAGGTGGCGGGAGGGCCGTGGATGAGCAGTTCTTC. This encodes CASSVGGGRAVDEQFF.

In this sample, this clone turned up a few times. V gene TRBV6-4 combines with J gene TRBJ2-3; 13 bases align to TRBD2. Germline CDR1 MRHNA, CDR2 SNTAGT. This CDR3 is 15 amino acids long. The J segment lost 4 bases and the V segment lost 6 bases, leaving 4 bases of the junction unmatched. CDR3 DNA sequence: TGTGCCAGCAGCCCCGGACTAGCGGGGGCAGATACGCAGTATTTT. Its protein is CASSPGLAGADTQYF.

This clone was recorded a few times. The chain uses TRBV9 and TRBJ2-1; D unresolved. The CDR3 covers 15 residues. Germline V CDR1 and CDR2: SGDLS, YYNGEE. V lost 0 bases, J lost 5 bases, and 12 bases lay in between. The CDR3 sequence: CASSVALLANNEQFF. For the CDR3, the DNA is TGTGCCAGCAGCGTAGCCCTTCTGGCAAACAATGAGCAGTTCTTC.

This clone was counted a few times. The CDR3 sequence: CSVDMTSGKTSTDTQYF. Written as DNA, the CDR3 is TGCAGCGTTGATATGACTAGCGGTAAGACTAGCACAGATACGCAGTATTTT. The gene calls are TRBV29-1 and TRBJ2-3; 9 bases line up with TRBD2. The CDR3 loop spans 17 amino acids. Germline trimming cut 3 bases from V and 0 bases from J; bases unmatched to any gene: 10. CDR1 and CDR2 from the germline V gene are SQVTM and ANQGSEA.

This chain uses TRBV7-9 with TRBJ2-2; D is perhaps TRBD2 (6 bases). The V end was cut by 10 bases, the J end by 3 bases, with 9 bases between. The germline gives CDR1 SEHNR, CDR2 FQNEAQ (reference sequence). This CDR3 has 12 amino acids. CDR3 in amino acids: CANPSDTGELFF. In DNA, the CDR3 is TGTGCCAACCCTAGCGACACCGGGGAGCTGTTTTTT.

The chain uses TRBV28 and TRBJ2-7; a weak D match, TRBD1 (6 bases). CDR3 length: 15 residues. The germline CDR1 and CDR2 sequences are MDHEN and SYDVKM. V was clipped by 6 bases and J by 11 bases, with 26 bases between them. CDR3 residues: CASSALGRGVEGEYF. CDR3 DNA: TGTGCCAGCAGCGCGTTGGGTAGGGGAGTCGAGGGGGAGTACTTC.

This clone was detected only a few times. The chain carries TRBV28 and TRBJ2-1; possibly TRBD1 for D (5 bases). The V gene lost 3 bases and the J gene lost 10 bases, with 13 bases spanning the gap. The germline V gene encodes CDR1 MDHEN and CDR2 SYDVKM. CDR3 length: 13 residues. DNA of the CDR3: TGTGCCAGCAGTTTCGTCACAGGCTGGGAGCAGTTCTTC. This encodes CASSFVTGWEQFF.

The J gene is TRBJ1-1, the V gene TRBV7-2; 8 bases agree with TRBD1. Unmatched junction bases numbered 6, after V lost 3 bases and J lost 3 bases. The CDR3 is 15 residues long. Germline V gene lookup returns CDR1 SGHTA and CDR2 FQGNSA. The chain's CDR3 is CASSFFLDRDTEAFF. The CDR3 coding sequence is TGTGCCAGCAGCTTCTTTTTGGACAGGGACACTGAAGCTTTCTTT.

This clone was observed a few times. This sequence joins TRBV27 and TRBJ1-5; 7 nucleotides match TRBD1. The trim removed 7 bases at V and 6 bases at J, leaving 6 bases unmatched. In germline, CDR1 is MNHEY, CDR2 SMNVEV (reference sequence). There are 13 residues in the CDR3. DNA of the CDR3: TGTGCCAGCAAGACAGGGCAGGCTCAGCCCCAGCATTTT. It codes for CASKTGQAQPQHF.

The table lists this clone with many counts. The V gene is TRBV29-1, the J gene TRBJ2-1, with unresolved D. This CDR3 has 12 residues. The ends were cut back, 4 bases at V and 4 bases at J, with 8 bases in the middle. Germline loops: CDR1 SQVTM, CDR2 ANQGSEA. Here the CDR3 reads CSVVTGYNEQFF. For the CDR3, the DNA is TGCAGCGTTGTCACCGGTTACAATGAGCAGTTCTTC.

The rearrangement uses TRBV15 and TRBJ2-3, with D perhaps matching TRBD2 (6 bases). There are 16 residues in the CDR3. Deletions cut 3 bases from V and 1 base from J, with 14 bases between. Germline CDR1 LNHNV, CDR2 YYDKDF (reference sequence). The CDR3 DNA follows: TGTGCCACCAGCAGGGGTCTTGGCGGGGGCACAGATACGCAGTATTTT. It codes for CATSRGLGGGTDTQYF.

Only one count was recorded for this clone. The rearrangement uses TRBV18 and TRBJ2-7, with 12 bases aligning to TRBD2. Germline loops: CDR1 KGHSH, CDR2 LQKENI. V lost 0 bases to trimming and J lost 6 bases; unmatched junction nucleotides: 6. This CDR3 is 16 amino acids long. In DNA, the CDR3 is TGTGCCAGCTCACCACCACTAGCGGGAGGTATGGGCGAGCAGTACTTC. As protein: CASSPPLAGGMGEQYF. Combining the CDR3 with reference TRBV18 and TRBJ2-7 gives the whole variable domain NAGVMQNPRHLVRRRGQEARLRCSPMKGHSHVYWYRQLPEEGLKFMVYLQKENIIDESGMPKERFSAEFPKEGPSILRIQQVVRGDSAAYFCASSPPLAGGMGEQYFGPGTRLTVT.

The CDR3 DNA follows: TGCGCCAGCAGCTCTAGCGAAACCGGGGAGCTGTTTTTT. This encodes CASSSSETGELFF. The chain combines TRBV5-1 with TRBJ2-2; a possible D gene is TRBD2 (6 bases). Trimming removed 3 bases at V and 5 bases at J, with 8 bases between. Looked up from germline, CDR1 is SGHRS and CDR2 is YFSETQ. The CDR3 spans 13 residues.

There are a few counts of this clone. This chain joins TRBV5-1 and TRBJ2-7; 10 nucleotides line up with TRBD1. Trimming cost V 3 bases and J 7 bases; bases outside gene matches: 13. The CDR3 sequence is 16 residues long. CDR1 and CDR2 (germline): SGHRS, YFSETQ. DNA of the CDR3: TGCGCCAGCAGCTCTTTGACAGGGGGCGACCCGAGGGAGCAGTACTTC. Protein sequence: CASSSLTGGDPREQYF.

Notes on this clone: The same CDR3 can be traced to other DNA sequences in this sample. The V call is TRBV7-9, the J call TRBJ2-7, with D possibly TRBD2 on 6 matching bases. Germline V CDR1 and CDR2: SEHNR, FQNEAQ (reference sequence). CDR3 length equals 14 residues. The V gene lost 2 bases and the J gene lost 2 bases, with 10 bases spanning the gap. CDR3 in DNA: TGTGCCAGCAGCTTAAGGGACTCCACCTACGAGCAGTACTTC. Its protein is CASSLRDSTYEQYF.

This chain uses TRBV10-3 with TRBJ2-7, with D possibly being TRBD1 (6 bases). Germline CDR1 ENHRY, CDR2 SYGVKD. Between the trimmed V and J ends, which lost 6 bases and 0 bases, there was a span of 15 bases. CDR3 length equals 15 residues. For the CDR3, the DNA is TGTGCCATCAGAACCGGGACACCCAACTCCTACGAGCAGTACTTC. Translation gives CAIRTGTPNSYEQYF.